What follows are 26 T cell receptor beta chains derived from one specimen sequenced in a study of blood T cell repertoires in COVID-19. The method was immunoSEQ multiplex PCR; TCRdb's version includes in-frame clones alone and lacks a portion of them. The repertoire holds about 120,000 clones, with less than 90% as singletons. The sequenced material came from peripheral blood. The receptors derive from a man aged 25 to 45 with acute or convalescent COVID-19.

The chain couples TRBV6-2 or TRBV6-3 to TRBJ1-1; no reliable D call. The CDR3 sequence is 15 residues long. Germline CDR1 is MNHEY and CDR2 is SVGEGT. V gave up 0 bases and J gave up 1 base, with 9 bases separating them. The CDR3 region has the DNA TGTGCCAGCAGTTACTCGAAGAGGGAGAACACTGAAGCTTTCTTT. It translates to CASSYSKRENTEAFF.

The rearrangement uses TRBV27 and TRBJ1-6; 7 nucleotides agree with TRBD1. J gave up 5 bases and V 8 bases, and 6 bases lay outside the gene matches. There are 14 residues in the CDR3. The germline gives CDR1 MNHEY, CDR2 SMNVEV (reference sequence). Here the CDR3 DNA reads TGTGCCAGCGGGGACAGAGATAATAATTCACCCCTCCACTTT. It translates to CASGDRDNNSPLHF.

V usage is TRBV30 and J usage is TRBJ1-1; possible D gene TRBD1, 6 bases. Per germline, CDR1 GTSNPN and CDR2 SVGIG (reference sequence). The ends were cut back, 0 bases at V and 4 bases at J, with 12 bases in the middle. The CDR3 sequence is 14 residues long. The CDR3 sequence: CAWSVAGAGTEAFF. The CDR3 DNA reads as TGTGCCTGGAGTGTAGCGGGGGCAGGCACTGAAGCTTTCTTT.

The gene calls are TRBV12-5 and TRBJ2-3; a possible D gene is TRBD2 (5 bases). In germline, CDR1 is LGHNT, CDR2 FRNRAP. The CDR3 is made up of 12 amino acids. The V end was cut by 6 bases, the J end by 6 bases, with 10 bases between. CDR3 amino acids: CASGSSGDTQYF. CDR3 sequence (DNA): TGTGCTAGTGGGTCTTCGGGGGATACGCAGTATTTT.

The table lists this clone with a count of one. The chain employs TRBV5-6 and TRBJ1-6; D is ambiguous. The CDR3 has 14 amino acids. In germline, CDR1 is SGHDT, CDR2 YYEEEE. Trimming removed 2 bases from V and 8 bases from J, with 11 bases in between. CDR3 amino acids: CASSLGEQYSPLHF. In nucleotides, the CDR3 is TGTGCCAGCAGCTTAGGTGAACAGTATTCACCCCTCCACTTT.

This chain connects TRBV30 to TRBJ1-1; tentative D call: TRBD1 (5 bases). The germline V and J ends were trimmed by 3 bases and 6 bases, with 11 bases remaining between them. This CDR3 contains 12 residues. Per germline, CDR1 GTSNPN and CDR2 SVGIG (reference sequence). The CDR3, as DNA: TGTGCCTGGAGCCCCGGGGGAGCTGAAGCTTTCTTT. The encoded protein is CAWSPGGAEAFF.

This chain uses TRBV3-1 (or the pseudogene TRBV3-2) with TRBJ2-1; 11 bases agree with TRBD2. CDR3 size: 18 residues. Germline CDR1 reads LGHDT; CDR2 reads YNNKEL (reference sequence). Trimming at V came to 2 bases and at J to 8 bases, leaving 14 bases not matched to a gene. The CDR3 DNA reads TGTGCCAGCAGCCAAAACCTTCTTAGCGGGAGGGCCAGCGATGAGCAGTTCTTC. This codes for CASSQNLLSGRASDEQFF.

The V and J genes are TRBV5-1 and TRBJ1-4; possible D gene TRBD1, 6 bases. CDR1 SGHRS and CDR2 YFSETQ come from the germline V gene. The V and J ends lost 0 bases and 4 bases respectively, with 7 bases between them. The CDR3 runs 14 residues. This chain's CDR3 is CASSLGQDNEKLFF. CDR3 DNA: TGCGCCAGCAGCTTGGGACAGGATAATGAAAAACTGTTTTTT. Combining the CDR3 with reference TRBV5-1 and TRBJ1-4 gives the whole variable domain KAGVTQTPRYLIKTRGQQVTLSCSPISGHRSVSWYQQTPGQGLQFLFEYFSETQRNKGNFPGRFSGRQFSNSRSEMNVSTLELGDSALYLCASSLGQDNEKLFFGSGTQLSVL.

The CDR3 loop is CASTLYEQYV. The CDR3 region has the DNA TGTGCCAGCACCCTCTACGAGCAGTACGTC. The chain uses TRBV21-1 and TRBJ2-7; the table's D call, TRBD2, was not checked against the DNA. TRBV21-1 is a pseudogene. This CDR3 is built from 10 residues.

The chain couples TRBV28 to TRBJ1-5; D not certain. The germline V and J ends were trimmed by 2 bases and 11 bases, with 16 bases remaining between them. This CDR3 has 14 residues. CDR1 and CDR2 (germline): MDHEN, SYDVKM. This CDR3 is CASSLGRLKSTQHF. The CDR3 bases are TGTGCCAGCAGTTTAGGCCGACTTAAGTCGACCCAGCATTTT.

The chain links TRBV7-9 to TRBJ2-2; 7 bases align to TRBD2. CDR3 length: 17 residues. The V and J ends lost 4 bases and 1 base, in that order; junction bases with no gene match: 9. Germline CDR1 SEHNR, CDR2 FQNEAQ (reference sequence). In DNA form, the CDR3 reads TGTGCCAGCAGCTCCAATACCGGGACTAAGAACACCGGGGAGCTGTTTTTT. This encodes CASSSNTGTKNTGELFF.

The gene calls are TRBV3-1 (or the pseudogene TRBV3-2) and TRBJ2-1; perhaps TRBD2 as D (7 bases). Germline CDR1 LGHDT, CDR2 YNNKEL (reference sequence). The length of the CDR3 is 18 residues. Trimming took off 0 bases at V and 3 bases at J, with 18 bases between the two ends. In nucleotides, the CDR3 is TGTGCCAGCAGCCAAGAAGGAATTTACGGGGGGCTCTACAATGAGCAGTTCTTC. It encodes CASSQEGIYGGLYNEQFF.

This rearrangement joins TRBV5-6 to TRBJ1-2, with D maybe TRBD1 (6 bases). V was cut by 6 bases and J by 4 bases, with 16 bases left in between. Germline-derived CDR1 and CDR2 are SGHDT and YYEEEE. The CDR3 sequence is 14 residues long. Here the CDR3 DNA reads TGTGCCAGCACCATCCGGGGGGGCGCCTATGGCTACACCTTC. Protein sequence: CASTIRGGAYGYTF.

A few counts support this clone. The rearrangement uses TRBV3-1 (or the pseudogene TRBV3-2) and TRBJ2-1; perhaps TRBD2 as D (6 bases). Germline V lookup: CDR1 LGHDT, CDR2 YNNKEL (reference sequence). CDR3 size: 18 residues. The V end was cut by 4 bases, the J end by 3 bases, with 22 bases between. CDR3 sequence (DNA): TGTGCCAGCAGCCGTATCCAGCCGGGGACTGGGAGCTACAATGAGCAGTTCTTC. This translates into CASSRIQPGTGSYNEQFF.

The V gene is TRBV5-1, the J gene TRBJ2-7, with 12 bases aligning to TRBD1. V lost 2 bases to trimming and J lost 11 bases; unmatched junction nucleotides: 8. The CDR3 sequence is 14 residues long. Germline V gives CDR1 SGHRS, CDR2 YFSETQ. CDR3 loop: CASSFTGTGGTEYF. In DNA, the CDR3 is TGCGCCAGCAGCTTTACCGGGACAGGGGGCACGGAGTACTTC.

J is TRBJ2-1 and V is TRBV10-1, with 8 bases aligning to TRBD2. The CDR3 sequence is 14 residues long. Trimming took 5 bases from V and 5 from J; bases not matched to a gene: 5. Germline CDR1 reads WNHNN; CDR2 reads SYGVQD (reference sequence). The CDR3: CASSISGNHNEQFF. The CDR3 DNA reads as TGCGCCAGCAGTATTAGCGGGAACCACAATGAGCAGTTCTTC.

This clone came up once. The V call is TRBV11-2, the J call TRBJ1-3; 8 bases fit TRBD1. V lost 0 bases to trimming and J lost 3 bases; unmatched junction nucleotides: 4. CDR3 length: 16 residues. Germline-derived CDR1 and CDR2 are SGHAT and FQNNGV. CDR3 amino acids: CASSLDGQGNGNTIYF. CDR3 nucleotide sequence: TGTGCCAGCAGCTTAGATGGACAGGGAAATGGAAACACCATATATTTT.

The sample holds a few counts of this clone. Written as DNA, the CDR3 is TGTGCCAGCTCACCGGCAGGTGGCCACGAGCAGTACTTC. Encoded protein: CASSPAGGHEQYF. The chain joins TRBV18 to TRBJ2-7; no clear D. The CDR3 is made up of 13 amino acids. Trimming took 3 bases from V and 5 from J, leaving 11 bases between them. Per the germline V gene, CDR1 is KGHSH and CDR2 is LQKENI. The entire variable domain, with the rest obtained from reference TRBV18 and TRBJ2-7, is as follows: NAGVMQNPRHLVRRRGQEARLRCSPMKGHSHVYWYRQLPEEGLKFMVYLQKENIIDESGMPKERFSAEFPKEGPSILRIQQVVRGDSAAYFCASSPAGGHEQYFGPGTRLTVT.

The chain recombines TRBV10-3 with TRBJ2-2; no firm D call. CDR1 is ENHRY and CDR2 is SYGVKD in the germline V gene. The CDR3 has 12 amino acids. V lost 3 bases to trimming and J lost 6 bases, with 5 bases between them. The CDR3 is CAISEKPGELFF. In DNA form, the CDR3 reads TGTGCCATCAGTGAAAAGCCCGGGGAGCTGTTTTTT.

J is TRBJ1-2 and V is TRBV10-2; TRBD1 is a possible D gene (5 bases). The CDR3 length is 15 residues. Per germline, CDR1 WSHSY and CDR2 SAAADI. Between the trimmed V and J ends, which lost 2 bases and 4 bases, there was a span of 14 bases. CDR3 amino acids: CASSEVGALVYGYTF. As DNA, the CDR3 is TGCGCCAGCAGTGAGGTAGGGGCGCTGGTCTATGGCTACACCTTC.

This clone was seen just once. The chain recombines TRBV9 with TRBJ1-2; 8 nucleotides agree with TRBD1. Germline V gives CDR1 SGDLS, CDR2 YYNGEE. V was clipped by 4 bases and J by 4 bases; unmatched bases: 6. The CDR3 sequence is 14 residues long. In DNA form, the CDR3 reads TGTGCCAGCAGCTCTGGGACAGGAACCTATGGCTACACCTTC. This encodes CASSSGTGTYGYTF.

The V and J genes are TRBV25-1 and TRBJ2-3; D may be TRBD2 (5 bases). The CDR3 runs to 14 residues. V lost 10 bases, J lost 1 base, and 15 bases lay in between. CDR1 is MGHDK, CDR2 SYGVNS, per germline. CDR3: CATSEAGGTDTQYF. The CDR3 nucleotides are TGTGCCACCTCAGAGGCCGGGGGCACAGATACGCAGTATTTT. The full variable domain, in which reference TRBV25-1 and TRBJ2-3 provide the parts outside the CDR3, is EADIYQTPRYLVIGTGKKITLECSQTMGHDKMYWYQQDPGMELHLIHYSYGVNSTEKGDLSSESTVSRIRTEHFPLTLESARPSHTSQYLCATSEAGGTDTQYFGPGTRLTVL.

The rearrangement joins TRBV4-2 to TRBJ2-1; D not certain. V was clipped by 0 bases and J by 0 bases, with 12 bases between them. Germline V CDR1 and CDR2: LGHNA, YNFKEQ. The CDR3 is 17 residues long. In DNA, the CDR3 is TGTGCCAGCAGCCAAGACCCAGACGGGTTCTCCTACAATGAGCAGTTCTTC. It translates to CASSQDPDGFSYNEQFF.

This clone has only one observation. This chain links TRBV2 with TRBJ2-1; 8 nucleotides agree with TRBD2. Per germline, CDR1 SNHLY and CDR2 FYNNEI. Unmatched junction bases numbered 4, after V lost 3 bases and J lost 3 bases. The CDR3 length is 15 residues. The CDR3 DNA reads TGTGCCAGCAGTGACCTGGGACTAGTCTACAATGAGCAGTTCTTC. The encoded protein is CASSDLGLVYNEQFF.

This chain joins TRBV5-1 and TRBJ2-1, with 8 bases fitting TRBD2. In germline, CDR1 is SGHRS, CDR2 YFSETQ. V trimming: 4 bases; J trimming: 0 bases; junction bases outside the gene matches: 6. The CDR3 length is 16 residues. CDR3 DNA: TGCGCCAGCAGCCCGGTCGGGGGGGGCTCCTACAATGAGCAGTTCTTC. Encoded protein: CASSPVGGGSYNEQFF.

The gene calls are TRBV30 and TRBJ2-1; possible D gene TRBD2, 5 bases. Per germline, CDR1 GTSNPN and CDR2 SVGIG (reference sequence). V shed 4 bases and J shed 0 bases, with 7 bases lying between them. The CDR3 totals 13 residues. DNA of the CDR3: TGTGCCTGGACGGGAAGCTCCTACAATGAGCAGTTCTTC. Amino acid sequence: CAWTGSSYNEQFF.